This T cell receptor (beta chain) came from a study of breast tumors, draining lymph nodes, adjacent tissues. Each CDR3 protein is one row after TCRdb ran MiXCR on the multiplex PCR reads. The profile shows 100,000 to 150,000 distinct CDR3 sequences, 20% to 25% of them singletons. This clonotype was recorded many times. The antigen remains unidentified. This CDR3 region has 15 residues. Trimming shortened V by 4 bases and J by 1 base, and 11 bases separated the two germline ends. The germline V gene has CDR1 SGHNT and CDR2 YYREEE (reference sequence). The lymph nodes were axillary draining lymph nodes from breast cancer patients. The study, taken as a whole, reports: Tumor T cell lymph node origin was a supported hypothesis, not proven. Tumor repertoires ranked between lymph nodes and nontumor tissue in diversity, with V and J gene preferences.

The V call is TRBV5-4, the J call TRBJ2-2, with D perhaps matching TRBD2 (6 bases). Specimen: axillary lymph node tissue. The origin of this receptor is a female donor with breast cancer. Some clones in this sample may be carry-over from other donors' samples. CDR3 amino acids: CASSPMGGNTGELFF. In DNA, the CDR3 is TGTGCCAGCAGCCCCATGGGAGGGAACACCGGGGAGCTGTTTTTT.